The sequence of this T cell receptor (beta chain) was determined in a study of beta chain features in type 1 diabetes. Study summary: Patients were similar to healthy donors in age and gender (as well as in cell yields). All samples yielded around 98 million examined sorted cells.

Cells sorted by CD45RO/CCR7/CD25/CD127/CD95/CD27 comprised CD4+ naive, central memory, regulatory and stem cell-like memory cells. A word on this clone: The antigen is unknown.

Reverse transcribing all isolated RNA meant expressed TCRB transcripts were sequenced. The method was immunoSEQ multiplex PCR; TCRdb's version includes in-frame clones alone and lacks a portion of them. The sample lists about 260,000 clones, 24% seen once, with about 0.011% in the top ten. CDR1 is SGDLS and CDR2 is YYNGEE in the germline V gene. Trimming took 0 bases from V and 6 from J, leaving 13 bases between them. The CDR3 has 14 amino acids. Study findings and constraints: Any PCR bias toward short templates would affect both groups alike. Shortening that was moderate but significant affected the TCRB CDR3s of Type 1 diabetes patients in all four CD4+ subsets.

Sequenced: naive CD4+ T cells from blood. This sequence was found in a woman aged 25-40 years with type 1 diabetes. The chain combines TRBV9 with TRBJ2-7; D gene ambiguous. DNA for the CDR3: TGTGCCAGCAGCGTAGTTGATGAGAGTATCGAGCAGTACTTC. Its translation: CASSVVDESIEQYF.